Each of the 19 T cell receptor beta chains below was sequenced from the same sample in a study of T-cell memory formation after mild COVID-19. Via MiXCR, TCRdb re-called the 5' RACE reads, giving one row per CDR3 protein. The data show about 320,000 distinct CDR3 sequences, roughly an eighth seen once. The sequencing input was PBMCs or a T cell subset sorted from them (not recorded which). These receptors were collected from a man younger than 35 who had mild COVID-19 (a few samples of this study predate the infection). Cell type and time point are not known.

This clonotype was seen a few times. The chain uses TRBV10-3 and TRBJ1-2, with unresolved D. The V and J ends lost 0 bases and 4 bases respectively, with 6 bases between them. The length of the CDR3 is 13 residues. Germline V gene data show CDR1 as ENHRY and CDR2 as SYGVKD. The CDR3 nucleotides read TGTGCCATCAGTGAGTCAGGGCCCTATGGCTACACCTTC. It translates to CAISESGPYGYTF.

This clonotype has a count of ten or more. The chain combines TRBV20-1 with TRBJ2-7; 8 bases line up with TRBD2. Looked up from germline, CDR1 is DFQATT and CDR2 is SNEGSKA (reference sequence). Trimming took 5 bases from V and 0 from J; bases not matched to a gene: 9. The CDR3 sequence is 15 residues long. The CDR3 sequence: CSAERPAGASYEQYF. CDR3 DNA: TGCAGTGCTGAGAGGCCAGCGGGGGCCTCCTACGAGCAGTACTTC.

This clonotype was recorded many times. The chain carries TRBV9 and TRBJ2-3; 7 bases are shared with TRBD2. There are 20 residues in the CDR3. V trimming: 1 base; J trimming: 2 bases; junction bases outside the gene matches: 19. Germline V gene data show CDR1 as SGDLS and CDR2 as YYNGEE. DNA for the CDR3: TGTGCCAGCAGCGTAACCCTGGGGGGAGGGGCGCCTTATTACACAGATACGCAGTATTTT. Its translation is CASSVTLGGGAPYYTDTQYF.

This clonotype was seen a handful of times. The rearrangement links TRBV5-1 to TRBJ1-1; D possibly corresponds to TRBD1 (5 bases). Trimming removed 4 bases from V and 4 bases from J, with 11 bases in between. Germline loops: CDR1 SGHRS, CDR2 YFSETQ. This CDR3 is 13 amino acids long. The CDR3 protein is CASSGTGFTEAFF. The DNA of the CDR3 is TGCGCCAGCAGCGGAACAGGTTTCACTGAAGCTTTCTTT.

CDR3 nucleotides: TGTGCCAGCAGTCGAGGAGGAACGGCACAGGATACGCAGTATTTT. Amino acids: CASSRGGTAQDTQYF. This chain connects TRBV7-2 to TRBJ2-3; tentative D call: TRBD2 (5 bases). There are 15 residues in the CDR3. Between the trimmed V and J ends, which lost 6 bases and 6 bases, there was a span of 19 bases. Germline V gene lookup returns CDR1 SGHTA and CDR2 FQGNSA.

There are a few counts of this clonotype. J is TRBJ2-5 and V is TRBV2, with a possible D match to TRBD2 (6 bases). The V end lost 7 bases, the J end lost 6 bases, and 21 bases lay between the germline ends. Germline values: CDR1 SNHLY, CDR2 FYNNEI. The CDR3 has 15 residues. The CDR3 coding sequence is TGTGCCAGCAATGCCGAGCGGGCCATTTGGAAGACCCAGTACTTC. This gives the protein CASNAERAIWKTQYF.

This clonotype showed up many times. V usage is TRBV5-1 and J usage is TRBJ2-1; a weak D match, TRBD1 (5 bases). Germline CDR1 SGHRS, CDR2 YFSETQ. V shed 1 base and J shed 0 bases, with 8 bases lying between them. CDR3 length equals 15 residues. CDR3 protein: CASSLTGVSYNEQFF. The CDR3 DNA reads as TGCGCCAGCAGCTTGACAGGAGTCTCCTACAATGAGCAGTTCTTC.

This rearrangement joins TRBV20-1 to TRBJ2-3; the match to TRBD2 covers 8 bases. With V trimmed by 7 bases and J by 6 bases, 9 bases remained unmatched. This CDR3 is built from 13 residues. Germline V CDR1 and CDR2: DFQATT, SNEGSKA (reference sequence). The CDR3 reads CSDRGGLYDTQYF. The CDR3 DNA is TGCAGTGACCGGGGGGGCTTGTATGATACGCAGTATTTT.

This clonotype was seen a handful of times. The V gene is TRBV5-4, the J gene TRBJ2-7; 9 nucleotides align to TRBD2. The length of the CDR3 is 15 residues. CDR1 and CDR2 (germline): SGHNT, YYREEE (reference sequence). J was trimmed by 5 bases and V by 4 bases; bases with no gene match: 10. CDR3 DNA sequence: TGTGCCAGCAGCCGCAAACAGCGGGGGGCCGACGAGCAGTACTTC. Translated: CASSRKQRGADEQYF.

This chain joins TRBV9 and TRBJ2-1; tentative D call: TRBD2 (6 bases). The CDR3 spans 15 residues. The V gene's germline CDR1 is SGDLS and CDR2 YYNGEE. Deletions cut 1 base from V and 9 bases from J, with 17 bases between. The CDR3 reads CASSVPGPVGSEQFF. CDR3 DNA sequence: TGTGCCAGCAGCGTACCGGGACCAGTCGGGAGTGAGCAGTTCTTC.

The gene calls are TRBV24-1 and TRBJ1-1, with D tentatively TRBD1 (5 bases). Trimming removed 3 bases from V and 6 bases from J, with 37 bases in between. Looked up from germline, CDR1 is KGHDR and CDR2 is SFDVKD. The CDR3 has 22 amino acids. The CDR3 loop is CATSDPGRLIAHHKERFAEAFF. The CDR3 DNA reads TGTGCCACCAGTGATCCGGGGCGACTAATCGCCCACCACAAAGAACGATTCGCTGAAGCTTTCTTT.

The chain has TRBV7-9 and TRBJ2-5, with a weak D call TRBD2 (6 bases). The CDR3 extends over 14 amino acids. CDR1 is SEHNR, CDR2 FQNEAQ, per germline (reference sequence). The V end was cut by 1 base, the J end by 3 bases, with 9 bases between. CDR3 amino acids: CASSLEAGKETQYF. The DNA of the CDR3 is TGTGCCAGCAGCTTAGAGGCGGGGAAAGAGACCCAGTACTTC. Full variable domain (outside the CDR3, taken from reference TRBV7-9 and TRBJ2-5): DTGVSQNPRHKITKRGQNVTFRCDPISEHNRLYWYRQTLGQGPEFLTYFQNEAQLEKSRLLSDRFSAERPKGSFSTLEIQRTEQGDSAMYLCASSLEAGKETQYFGPGTRLLVL.

This clonotype appeared a few times. CDR3 loop: CATSRDFGGSGGPANTGELFF. DNA for the CDR3: TGTGCCACCAGCAGAGATTTTGGGGGTAGCGGGGGACCCGCGAACACCGGGGAGCTGTTTTTT. The J gene is TRBJ2-2, the V gene TRBV15; 9 nucleotides align to TRBD2. Trimming cost V 0 bases and J 0 bases; bases outside gene matches: 14. The CDR3 contains 21 residues. Germline V gene data show CDR1 as LNHNV and CDR2 as YYDKDF (reference sequence).

This clonotype was seen a few times. The CDR3 coding sequence is TGCGCCAGCAGCTTGGTTTTCAATCCCCGCGAGCAGTACTTC. It yields the protein CASSLVFNPREQYF. The chain combines TRBV5-1 with TRBJ2-7; D gene uncertain. Germline V gene sequence: CDR1 SGHRS, CDR2 YFSETQ. The CDR3 is 14 residues long. The ends were cut back, 0 bases at V and 6 bases at J, with 13 bases in the middle.

This clonotype has more than one count but fewer than ten. The chain recombines TRBV5-1 with TRBJ2-7, with D uncertain. The CDR3 covers 15 residues. Per germline, CDR1 SGHRS and CDR2 YFSETQ. The V gene lost 7 bases and the J gene lost 5 bases, with 22 bases spanning the gap. The CDR3 bases are TGCGCCAGCGCTCTGGGAATGGCCCCTGGAAACGAGCAGTACTTC. Translated, it gives CASALGMAPGNEQYF.

This clonotype was seen a few times. The rearrangement joins TRBV7-2 to TRBJ2-1; 7 bases match TRBD1. Germline CDR1 reads SGHTA; CDR2 reads FQGNSA. The V gene end was trimmed by 4 bases and the J gene end by 15 bases; junction bases not matched to a gene: 12. This CDR3 has 13 amino acids. CDR3: CASSSIGRGRWFF. CDR3 DNA: TGTGCCAGCAGCTCTATCGGTAGGGGGCGATGGTTCTTC. The entire variable domain, with the rest obtained from reference TRBV7-2 and TRBJ2-1, is as follows: GAGVSQSPSNKVTEKGKDVELRCDPISGHTALYWYRQSLGQGLEFLIYFQGNSAPDKSGLPSDRFSAERTGGSVSTLTIQRTQQEDSAVYLCASSSIGRGRWFFGPGTRLTVL.

This chain connects TRBV6-1 to TRBJ2-5; TRBD2 agrees at 15 bases. This CDR3 is 16 amino acids long. Germline CDR1 and CDR2: MNHNS and SASEGT. V gave up 6 bases and J gave up 1 base; unmatched junction bases: 3. For the CDR3, the DNA is TGTGCCAGCAGACTGGGACTAGCGGGGGGCCAAGAGACCCAGTACTTC. Amino acid sequence: CASRLGLAGGQETQYF.

This clonotype was detected only a few times. CDR3 DNA: TGCAGCGTTGAGGGAGTTACCCCCTACGAGCAGTACTTC. Its protein product is CSVEGVTPYEQYF. The chain is built from TRBV29-1 and TRBJ2-7; D possibly corresponds to TRBD2 (5 bases). The length of the CDR3 is 13 residues. V lost 3 bases and J lost 2, with 11 bases in between. Germline assignment: CDR1 SQVTM and CDR2 ANQGSEA.

This clonotype was seen only a few times. The chain combines TRBV21-1 with TRBJ1-3; TRBD1, the table's D call, was not compared with the DNA. TRBV21-1 has pseudogene status. This CDR3 has 17 amino acids. As DNA, the CDR3 is TGTGCCAGCAGCAAAGAAGGCAGGGACGGCTCTGGAAACACCATATATTTT. This encodes CASSKEGRDGSGNTIYF.